These 4 T cell receptor beta chains originate from one sample sequenced in a study of cytotoxic CD8 clonotypes in ibrutinib-treated CLL. The repertoire was sequenced with immunoSEQ multiplex PCR; TCRdb's copy has only in-frame clones and lacks some. The data contain about 140,000 clones, around 80% of them singletons. Sequencing used PBMCs, obtained after 36 months of ibrutinib treatment. The receptors were gathered from a human donor with chronic lymphocytic leukemia.

The chain combines TRBV12-5 with TRBJ1-2; the match to TRBD1 covers 7 bases. Germline V gene sequence: CDR1 LGHNT, CDR2 FRNRAP. Trimming cost V 2 bases and J 5 bases; bases outside gene matches: 8. CDR3 length equals 15 residues. CDR3 sequence reads: CASGLFPGGSYGYTF. Here the CDR3 DNA reads TGTGCTAGTGGTTTGTTCCCAGGGGGGAGTTATGGCTACACCTTC.

The chain employs TRBV19 and TRBJ1-1; D gene ambiguous. The CDR3 is 16 amino acids. Germline V gene data show CDR1 as LNHDA and CDR2 as SQIVND (reference sequence). Trimming stripped 2 bases from V and 0 bases from J, with 13 bases between. The CDR3 nucleotides read TGTGCCAGTAGTATACCTCGACGGACCTTGAACACTGAAGCTTTCTTT. It translates to CASSIPRRTLNTEAFF.

V gene TRBV10-3 combines with J gene TRBJ1-5; unclear D gene. In germline, CDR1 is ENHRY, CDR2 SYGVKD. The CDR3 runs 14 residues. Trimming pared 2 bases from V and 5 bases from J, leaving 10 bases between. The CDR3 coding sequence is TGTGCCATCAGTGAGGTAGGGAAGGATCAGCCCCAGCATTTT. This translates into CAISEVGKDQPQHF.

Points on this clone: At one boundary the junction diverges from the germline segment, which might be a read error. The gene calls are TRBV7-2 and TRBJ2-5, with 11 bases aligning to TRBD2. The CDR3 spans 15 residues. Germline CDR1 is SGHTA and CDR2 is FQGNSA. CDR3 in amino acids: CASSIAGGPGETQYF. Here the CDR3 DNA reads TGTGCCAGCAGCATAGCGGGGGGGCCGGGAGAGACCCAGTACTTC.